The 25 T cell receptor beta chains listed next were all sequenced from one sample in a study of blood T cell repertoires in COVID-19. The table came from immunoSEQ multiplex PCR; TCRdb's copy has only in-frame clones and leaves some out. The sample lists under 350,000 clones; roughly 85% were seen once. The sample was peripheral blood. Receptor source: a human donor in a cohort sampled during active COVID-19.

This clone was seen a single time. The chain links TRBV4-2 to TRBJ2-3; tentative D call: TRBD2 (6 bases). With 4 bases removed from V and 0 bases from J, the gap between germline ends came to 17 bases. Germline loops: CDR1 LGHNA, CDR2 YNFKEQ. The CDR3 consists of 17 residues. CDR3 DNA sequence: TGTGCCAGCAGCCTCTCAGTACGGGGGACTAGCACAGATACGCAGTATTTT. It yields the protein CASSLSVRGTSTDTQYF.

The rearrangement joins TRBV19 to TRBJ2-1, with a weak D call TRBD1 (5 bases). V was shortened by 3 bases and J by 5 bases, with 14 bases between the two germline ends. The CDR3 spans 15 residues. Germline assignment: CDR1 LNHDA and CDR2 SQIVND (reference sequence). In DNA, the CDR3 is TGTGCCAGTAGTATTGGGGCCTTTATTAACAATGAGCAGTTCTTC. Translation gives CASSIGAFINNEQFF.

The rearrangement joins TRBV19 to TRBJ1-1; D may be TRBD1 (5 bases). Per germline, CDR1 LNHDA and CDR2 SQIVND (reference sequence). V was shortened by 5 bases and J by 2 bases, with 9 bases between the two germline ends. This CDR3 contains 13 residues. CDR3 bases: TGTGCCAGTAGTCACAGGATTAACACTGAAGCTTTCTTT. This sequence encodes CASSHRINTEAFF.

This rearrangement joins TRBV9 to TRBJ1-2, with D unresolved. CDR1 and CDR2 (germline): SGDLS, YYNGEE. Trimming took 3 bases from V and 3 from J, leaving 15 bases between them. The CDR3 extends over 15 amino acids. The CDR3 sequence: CASSASPTSHYGYTF. The CDR3 DNA reads as TGTGCCAGCAGCGCCTCCCCGACAAGCCACTATGGCTACACCTTC.

The rearrangement joins TRBV7-3 to TRBJ2-3; D is ambiguous. The CDR3 totals 14 residues. V lost 1 base, J lost 1 base, and 6 bases lay in between. CDR1 is SGHTA and CDR2 is FQGTGA in the germline V gene. CDR3 DNA: TGTGCCAGCAGCTTAATACCAGGCACAGATACGCAGTATTTT. Translating it yields CASSLIPGTDTQYF. Full variable domain (outside the CDR3, taken from reference TRBV7-3 and TRBJ2-3): GAGVSQTPSNKVTEKGKYVELRCDPISGHTALYWYRQSLGQGPEFLIYFQGTGAADDSGLPNDRFFAVRPEGSVSTLKIQRTERGDSAVYLCASSLIPGTDTQYFGPGTRLTVL.

The gene calls are TRBV12-3 or TRBV12-4 and TRBJ2-5; TRBD1 matches at 8 bases. The CDR3 sequence is 11 residues long. Trimming took 9 bases from V and 4 from J; bases not matched to a gene: 1. The CDR3 sequence is CASGTGETQYF. The CDR3 region has the DNA TGTGCCAGTGGGACAGGAGAGACCCAGTACTTC.

The chain joins TRBV7-8 to TRBJ2-7; 10 nucleotides agree with TRBD2. From germline, CDR1 is SGHVS and CDR2 FQNEAQ. The J segment lost 2 bases and the V segment lost 0 bases, leaving 7 bases of the junction unmatched. This CDR3 is 17 amino acids long. The CDR3: CASSLALAGVNTYEQYF. CDR3 nucleotide sequence: TGTGCCAGCAGCTTAGCGCTAGCGGGGGTGAATACCTACGAGCAGTACTTC.

The gene calls are TRBV7-2 and TRBJ1-5; TRBD1 aligns across 8 bases. There are 16 residues in the CDR3. In germline, CDR1 is SGHTA, CDR2 FQGNSA. V gave up 5 bases and J gave up 2 bases; unmatched junction bases: 8. CDR3 in amino acids: CASSPRTGLGNQPQHF. The DNA for the CDR3 is TGTGCCAGCAGCCCGCGGACAGGGCTTGGCAATCAGCCCCAGCATTTT.

The V call is TRBV6-5, the J call TRBJ1-3; possibly TRBD1 for D (6 bases). In germline, CDR1 is MNHEY, CDR2 SVGAGI. CDR3 length: 15 residues. Between the trimmed V and J ends, which lost 2 bases and 0 bases, there was a span of 8 bases. The CDR3 sequence: CASSYDRSSGNTIYF. In nucleotides, the CDR3 is TGTGCCAGCAGTTACGACAGGAGCTCTGGAAACACCATATATTTT.

The genes are TRBV10-2 and TRBJ1-2, with a tentative D call TRBD1 (6 bases). Between the trimmed V and J ends, which lost 4 bases and 2 bases, there was a span of 11 bases. The CDR3 totals 14 residues. Germline V gene sequence: CDR1 WSHSY, CDR2 SAAADI. Here the CDR3 DNA reads TGCGCCAGCAGTGGCCCCGGACAGAACTATGGCTACACCTTC. It encodes CASSGPGQNYGYTF.

The chain links TRBV4-2 to TRBJ1-6; D unclear. This CDR3 comprises 16 residues. Germline CDR1 LGHNA, CDR2 YNFKEQ. Trimming left V 4 bases short and J 9 bases short, with 19 bases between. The DNA of the CDR3 is TGTGCCAGCAGCCTGACCTCGGTGGGTACTAGTTCACCCCTCCACTTT. This codes for CASSLTSVGTSSPLHF.

The genes are TRBV27 and TRBJ2-5, with 7 nucleotides matching TRBD1. V was clipped by 5 bases and J by 5 bases; unmatched bases: 5. Looked up from germline, CDR1 is MNHEY and CDR2 is SMNVEV (reference sequence). The CDR3 length is 13 residues. In nucleotides, the CDR3 is TGTGCCAGCAGTCTGACCAGGGGGGAGACCCAGTACTTC. The encoded protein is CASSLTRGETQYF.

This rearrangement joins TRBV28 to TRBJ1-1; no clear D. Germline-derived CDR1 and CDR2 are MDHEN and SYDVKM. CDR3 length equals 17 residues. V lost 5 bases and J 0 bases, leaving 19 bases between the germline ends. For the CDR3, the DNA is TGTGCCAGCAGTCACGTCCGGGGATTGATTATGAACACTGAAGCTTTCTTT. The encoded protein is CASSHVRGLIMNTEAFF.

The chain has TRBV4-1 and TRBJ2-7; D is unclear. This CDR3 is built from 13 residues. The V and J ends lost 3 bases and 5 bases respectively, with 11 bases between them. Per germline, CDR1 MGHRA and CDR2 YSYEKL. The CDR3 region is CASSHLRANEQYF. The CDR3 DNA is TGCGCCAGCAGCCACCTGAGAGCTAACGAGCAGTACTTC.

The rearrangement links TRBV4-1 to TRBJ2-1; D is possibly TRBD2 (6 bases). Trimming took 4 bases from V and 10 from J, leaving 11 bases between them. The CDR3 covers 12 residues. The germline V gene has CDR1 MGHRA and CDR2 YSYEKL. This chain's CDR3 is CASSPRRGEQFF. The DNA for the CDR3 is TGCGCCAGCAGCCCCAGACGGGGGGAGCAGTTCTTC.

This chain connects TRBV30 to TRBJ1-1; 8 positions agree with TRBD1. V shed 4 bases and J 6 bases; nucleotides not matched to a gene: 10. This CDR3 spans 14 amino acids. Per germline, CDR1 GTSNPN and CDR2 SVGIG (reference sequence). CDR3 in amino acids: CAWTSRGPRAEAFF. The CDR3 DNA sequence: TGTGCCTGGACGAGCAGGGGGCCGCGAGCTGAAGCTTTCTTT.

This chain uses TRBV6-6 with TRBJ2-3, with TRBD2 matching 14 bases. The CDR3 totals 19 residues. Germline V lookup: CDR1 MNHNY, CDR2 SVGAGI (reference sequence). Germline trimming cut 5 bases from V and 1 base from J; bases unmatched to any gene: 11. CDR3 in DNA: TGTGCCAGCAGTCTTTCCGGGACTAGCGGGGGATGGGGCACAGATACGCAGTATTTT. Translation: CASSLSGTSGGWGTDTQYF.

The J gene is TRBJ1-2, the V gene TRBV30; 10 bases are shared with TRBD1. With 3 bases clipped from V and 4 bases from J, the junction kept 8 bases outside the gene matches. Germline-derived CDR1 and CDR2 are GTSNPN and SVGIG (reference sequence). The CDR3 extends over 15 amino acids. CDR3 nucleotide sequence: TGTGCCTGGAGCCCCCCCGGGACAGGGGCCTATGGCTACACCTTC. Amino acid sequence: CAWSPPGTGAYGYTF. The variable domain in full, with the rest retrieved from reference TRBV30 and TRBJ1-2, is SQTIHQWPATLVQPVGSPLSLECTVEGTSNPNLYWYRQAAGRGLQLLFYSVGIGQISSEVPQNLSASRPQDRQFILSSKKLLLSDSGFYLCAWSPPGTGAYGYTFGSGTRLTVV.

This clone was seen only once. V and J are TRBV10-3 and TRBJ2-7; the D gene is possibly TRBD1 (7 bases). The V end was cut by 8 bases, the J end by 0 bases, with 11 bases between. The CDR3 loop spans 13 amino acids. Germline-derived CDR1 and CDR2 are ENHRY and SYGVKD. This chain's CDR3 is CAIGGTDSYEQYF. The CDR3 DNA reads as TGTGCCATCGGCGGGACAGACTCCTACGAGCAGTACTTC.

The chain uses TRBV19 and TRBJ2-4; a possible D gene is TRBD2 (6 bases). Trimming left V 3 bases short and J 6 bases short, with 12 bases between. The CDR3 is 14 amino acids. Germline loops: CDR1 LNHDA, CDR2 SQIVND (reference sequence). This CDR3 reads CASSIRGAGNIQYF. CDR3 nucleotide sequence: TGTGCCAGTAGTATTCGCGGGGCTGGAAACATTCAGTACTTC.

The chain recombines TRBV7-7 with TRBJ2-3; 7 bases fit TRBD2. J lost 2 bases, V lost 5 bases, and 10 bases had no gene match. Germline CDR1 SSHAT, CDR2 FNYEAQ (reference sequence). CDR3 length equals 16 residues. Here the CDR3 DNA reads TGTGCCAGCAGCAACGAACCTAGCGGATCCACAGATACGCAGTATTTT. It codes for CASSNEPSGSTDTQYF.

Note on this clone: This same CDR3 is encoded by further DNA sequences in the sample. The chain joins TRBV27 to TRBJ1-6; TRBD1 matches 7 bases. Germline CDR1 and CDR2: MNHEY and SMNVEV (reference sequence). Trimming removed 4 bases from V and 0 bases from J; junction bases left unmatched: 0. This CDR3 has 15 residues. The CDR3: CASSSGGSYNSPLHF. The CDR3 DNA reads TGTGCCAGCAGTTCAGGGGGCTCCTATAATTCACCCCTCCACTTT.

The chain links TRBV5-4 to TRBJ2-1; D is possibly TRBD1 (7 bases). In germline, CDR1 is SGHNT, CDR2 YYREEE (reference sequence). V lost 2 bases, J lost 3 bases, and 15 bases lay in between. The CDR3 runs to 16 residues. In DNA, the CDR3 is TGTGCCAGCAGCTTAGGCGGGACAGACTACTACAATGAGCAGTTCTTC. The encoded protein is CASSLGGTDYYNEQFF.

The CDR3 DNA reads as TGTGCCAGCAGCCCCCGAGGGGGCCCAAATGAGCAGTTCTTC. This encodes CASSPRGGPNEQFF. The V gene is TRBV5-6, the J gene TRBJ2-1; 7 nucleotides match TRBD1. Germline CDR1 SGHDT, CDR2 YYEEEE. V shed 4 bases and J 7 bases; nucleotides not matched to a gene: 8. The CDR3 is 14 amino acids. Using reference TRBV5-6 and TRBJ2-1 for the parts outside the CDR3, the full variable domain is DAGVTQSPTHLIKTRGQQVTLRCSPKSGHDTVSWYQQALGQGPQFIFQYYEEEERQRGNFPDRFSGHQFPNYSSELNVNALLLGDSALYLCASSPRGGPNEQFFGPGTRLTVL.

V usage is TRBV25-1 and J usage is TRBJ2-5, with 7 positions matching TRBD1. CDR1 and CDR2 (germline): MGHDK, SYGVNS. The CDR3 contains 16 residues. Unmatched junction bases numbered 7, after V lost 2 bases and J lost 1 base. In DNA, the CDR3 is TGTGCCAGCAGTGAAGTGGTAGGGGGCCTCCAAGAGACCCAGTACTTC. Its translation is CASSEVVGGLQETQYF.